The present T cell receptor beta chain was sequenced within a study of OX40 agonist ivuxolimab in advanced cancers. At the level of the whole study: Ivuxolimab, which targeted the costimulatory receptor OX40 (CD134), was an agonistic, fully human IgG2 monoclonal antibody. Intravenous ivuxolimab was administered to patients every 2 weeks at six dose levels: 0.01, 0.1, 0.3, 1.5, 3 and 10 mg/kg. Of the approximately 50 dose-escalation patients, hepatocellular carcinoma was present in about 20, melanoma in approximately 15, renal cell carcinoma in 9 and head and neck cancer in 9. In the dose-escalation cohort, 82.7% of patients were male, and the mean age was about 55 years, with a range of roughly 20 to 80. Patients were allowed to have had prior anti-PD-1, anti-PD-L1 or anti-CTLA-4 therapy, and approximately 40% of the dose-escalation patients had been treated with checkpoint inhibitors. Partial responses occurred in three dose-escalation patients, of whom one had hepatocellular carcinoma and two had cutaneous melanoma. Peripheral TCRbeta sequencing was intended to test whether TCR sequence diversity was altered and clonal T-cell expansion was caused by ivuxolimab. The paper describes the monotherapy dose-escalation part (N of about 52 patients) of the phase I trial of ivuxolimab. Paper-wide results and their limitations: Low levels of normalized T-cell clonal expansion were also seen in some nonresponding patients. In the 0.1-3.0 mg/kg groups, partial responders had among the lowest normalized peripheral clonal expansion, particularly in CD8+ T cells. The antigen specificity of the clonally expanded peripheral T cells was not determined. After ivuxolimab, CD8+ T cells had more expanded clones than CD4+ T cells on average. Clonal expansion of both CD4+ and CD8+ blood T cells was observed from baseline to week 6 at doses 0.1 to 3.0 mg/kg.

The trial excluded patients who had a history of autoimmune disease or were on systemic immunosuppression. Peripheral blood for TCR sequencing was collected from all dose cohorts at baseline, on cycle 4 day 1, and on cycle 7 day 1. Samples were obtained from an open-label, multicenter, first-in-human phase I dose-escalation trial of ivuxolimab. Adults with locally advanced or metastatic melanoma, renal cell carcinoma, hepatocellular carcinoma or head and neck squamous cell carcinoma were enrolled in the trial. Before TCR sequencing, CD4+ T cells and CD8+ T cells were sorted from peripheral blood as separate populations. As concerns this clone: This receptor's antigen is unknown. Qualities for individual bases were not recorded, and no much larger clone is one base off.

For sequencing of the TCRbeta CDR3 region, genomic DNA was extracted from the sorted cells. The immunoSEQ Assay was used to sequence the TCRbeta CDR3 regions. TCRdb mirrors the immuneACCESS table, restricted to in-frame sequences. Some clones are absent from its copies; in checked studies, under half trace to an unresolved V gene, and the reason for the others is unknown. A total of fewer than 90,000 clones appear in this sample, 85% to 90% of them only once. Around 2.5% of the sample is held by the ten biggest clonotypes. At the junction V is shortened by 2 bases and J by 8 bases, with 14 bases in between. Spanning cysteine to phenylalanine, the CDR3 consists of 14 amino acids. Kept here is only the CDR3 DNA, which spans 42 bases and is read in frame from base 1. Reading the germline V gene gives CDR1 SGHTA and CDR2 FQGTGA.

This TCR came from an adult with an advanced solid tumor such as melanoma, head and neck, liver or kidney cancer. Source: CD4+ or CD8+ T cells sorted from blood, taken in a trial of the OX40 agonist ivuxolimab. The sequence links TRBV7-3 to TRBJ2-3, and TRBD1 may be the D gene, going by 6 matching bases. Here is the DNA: TGTGCCAGCAGCTTAGGGGACATGAGCGGTACGCAGTATTTT. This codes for CASSLGDMSGTQYF. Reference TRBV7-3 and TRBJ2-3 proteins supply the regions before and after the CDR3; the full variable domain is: GAGVSQTPSNKVTEKGKYVELRCDPISGHTALYWYRQSLGQGPEFLIYFQGTGAADDSGLPNDRFFAVRPEGSVSTLKIQRTERGDSAVYLCASSLGDMSGTQYFGPGTRLTVL.